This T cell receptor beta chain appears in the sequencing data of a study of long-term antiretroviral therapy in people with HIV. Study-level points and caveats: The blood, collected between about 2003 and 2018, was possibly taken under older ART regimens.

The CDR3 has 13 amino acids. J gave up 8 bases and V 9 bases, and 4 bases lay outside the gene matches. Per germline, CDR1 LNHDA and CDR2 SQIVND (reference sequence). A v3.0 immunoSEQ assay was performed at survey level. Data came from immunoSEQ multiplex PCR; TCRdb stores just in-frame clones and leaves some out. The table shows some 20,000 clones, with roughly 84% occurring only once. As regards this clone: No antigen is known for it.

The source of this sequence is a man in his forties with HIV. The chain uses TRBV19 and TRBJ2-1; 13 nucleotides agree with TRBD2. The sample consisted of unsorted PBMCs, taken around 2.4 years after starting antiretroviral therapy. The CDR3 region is CASRLAGGHEQFF. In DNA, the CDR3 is TGTGCCAGCCGACTAGCGGGAGGACATGAGCAGTTCTTC.